The present entry profiles one T cell receptor beta chain with its context. Its specificity is unknown. The record originates from a study of monozygotic twins with inflammatory bowel disease. An amount of approximately 3,500 ng of total RNA was used for each TCR library. Nested PCRs of about 17 and 10 cycles, two in total, were run on TCRalpha and TCRbeta cDNA. TCRdb re-called the 5' RACE reads and gives one entry per CDR3 protein, without DNA. Reported are about 160,000 distinct CDR3 sequences; the ten largest clones contain around 2.4%. The CDR3 contains 15 residues. CDR1 SGHRS and CDR2 YFSETQ come from the germline V gene. The study's findings and limits: Backing was not found for a single strong signal or clonotype associated with IBD. Telling apart the different T cell subtypes was not possible.

The receptor comes from a human donor with ulcerative colitis or Crohn's disease, or a healthy co-twin of an affected twin (not recorded which). The specimen was blood. This chain links TRBV5-1 with TRBJ2-1; TCRdb's D call, TRBD2, is unchecked because there is no DNA. The CDR3 loop is CASSLAGWEGNEQFF.